The 27 T cell receptor beta chains in this list originate from one sample, sequenced in a study of control samples from healthy donors and cancer patients. Method: immunoSEQ multiplex PCR; TCRdb's copy keeps in-frame clones and lacks some. The table includes 45,000 to 70,000 clones, around 93% detected once. Input material: PBMCs. The receptor set was obtained from a young man with colorectal cancer.

The CDR3 DNA sequence: TGTGCCAGCAGAGCCAGCCGAGATCAGCCCCAGCATTTT. Protein sequence: CASRASRDQPQHF. V gene TRBV2 combines with J gene TRBJ1-5; D gene unclear. Germline loops: CDR1 SNHLY, CDR2 FYNNEI. The CDR3 totals 13 residues. V was pared by 6 bases and J by 5 bases, with 11 bases between.

A single count supports this clone. The rearrangement links TRBV2 to TRBJ2-1; 9 bases align to TRBD1. Germline CDR1 SNHLY, CDR2 FYNNEI. With V trimmed by 8 bases and J by 4 bases, 9 bases remained unmatched. This CDR3 has 15 amino acids. The CDR3 DNA sequence: TGTGCCAGCGGAGGACAGGGGAGTAGGTACAATGAGCAGTTCTTC. Amino acid sequence: CASGGQGSRYNEQFF. Supplemented by reference TRBV2 and TRBJ2-1, the full variable domain reads EPEVTQTPSHQVTQMGQEVILRCVPISNHLYFYWYRQILGQKVEFLVSFYNNEISEKSEIFDDQFSVERPDGSNFTLKIRSTKLEDSAMYFCASGGQGSRYNEQFFGPGTRLTVL.

The V gene is TRBV7-9, the J gene TRBJ1-5; tentative D call: TRBD1 (5 bases). CDR3 length equals 17 residues. V was clipped by 1 base and J by 4 bases, with 17 bases between them. Per germline, CDR1 SEHNR and CDR2 FQNEAQ (reference sequence). The CDR3 DNA follows: TGTGCCAGCAGCTTAGGGGCCGGGACCGCCATTAATCAGCCCCAGCATTTT. It encodes CASSLGAGTAINQPQHF.

This chain uses TRBV24-1 with TRBJ1-2; maybe TRBD1 (6 bases). The CDR3 contains 15 residues. CDR1 is KGHDR, CDR2 SFDVKD, per germline. V lost 3 bases to trimming and J lost 5 bases, with 15 bases between them. DNA of the CDR3: TGTGCCACCAGTGATGCCACGACAGGCCGTTATGGCTACACCTTC. Translating gives CATSDATTGRYGYTF.

The genes are TRBV6-6 and TRBJ2-1; 11 nucleotides line up with TRBD2. In germline, CDR1 is MNHNY, CDR2 SVGAGI (reference sequence). V lost 5 bases to trimming and J lost 1 base; unmatched junction nucleotides: 10. There are 18 residues in the CDR3. The CDR3 DNA follows: TGTGCCAGCAGTCCAGGAGCTAGCGGGGGGCGGTCCTACAATGAGCAGTTCTTC. It yields the protein CASSPGASGGRSYNEQFF.

The J gene is TRBJ2-1, the V gene TRBV6-2 or TRBV6-3; TRBD2 aligns across 9 bases. This CDR3 comprises 16 residues. Germline V CDR1 and CDR2: MNHEY, SVGEGT. V trimming: 6 bases; J trimming: 8 bases; junction bases outside the gene matches: 14. CDR3 sequence (DNA): TGTGCCAGCAGCTCCCTCGAAGAGCGGGGGGTGTATGAGCAGTTCTTC. It encodes CASSSLEERGVYEQFF.

J is TRBJ2-3 and V is TRBV4-1; 12 positions agree with TRBD2. The CDR3 spans 20 residues. Germline values: CDR1 MGHRA, CDR2 YSYEKL. With V trimmed by 0 bases and J by 1 base, 11 bases remained unmatched. The CDR3 nucleotides are TGCGCCAGCAGCCAAGATTTGCTAGCGGGGGGGCCGTGGGGCACAGATACGCAGTATTTT. Protein product: CASSQDLLAGGPWGTDTQYF.

The chain carries TRBV19 and TRBJ1-6; D not resolved. This CDR3 contains 13 residues. CDR1 is LNHDA and CDR2 is SQIVND in the germline V gene (reference sequence). Between the trimmed V and J ends, which lost 4 bases and 6 bases, there was a span of 7 bases. This CDR3 is CASSKRGNSPLHF. Here the CDR3 DNA reads TGTGCCAGTAGTAAGAGAGGTAATTCACCCCTCCACTTT.

The chain recombines TRBV6-2 or TRBV6-3 with TRBJ1-6; no clear D gene. Germline assignment: CDR1 MNHEY and CDR2 SVGEGT. V was shortened by 0 bases and J by 5 bases, with 8 bases between the two germline ends. This CDR3 region has 15 residues. CDR3 DNA sequence: TGTGCCAGCAGTTACTCAGCGACCGATAATTCACCCCTCCACTTT. Protein: CASSYSATDNSPLHF.

The count of this clone is one. The chain links TRBV6-5 to TRBJ2-7, with D possibly TRBD1 on 6 matching bases. CDR1 and CDR2 (germline): MNHEY, SVGAGI. The CDR3 is made up of 14 amino acids. Trimming stripped 6 bases from V and 0 bases from J, with 12 bases between. The chain's CDR3 is CASSDRMSSYEQYF. Here the CDR3 DNA reads TGTGCCAGCAGCGACAGGATGAGCTCCTACGAGCAGTACTTC.

This clone was picked up one time. The chain is built from TRBV4-3 and TRBJ1-1; 8 nucleotides match TRBD1. From germline, CDR1 is LGHNA and CDR2 YSLEER. The V gene end was trimmed by 2 bases and the J gene end by 3 bases; junction bases not matched to a gene: 11. There are 17 residues in the CDR3. The CDR3 DNA reads TGCGCCAGCAGCCAACTCCAATATGGGACAGGCGACACTGAAGCTTTCTTT. Translating it yields CASSQLQYGTGDTEAFF.

This clone has a handful of counts. The rearrangement joins TRBV2 to TRBJ2-1; weak D call: TRBD1 (6 bases). Trimming stripped 4 bases from V and 4 bases from J, with 14 bases between. Per germline, CDR1 SNHLY and CDR2 FYNNEI. CDR3 size: 15 residues. The chain's CDR3 is CASSVEDRLYNEQFF. In nucleotides, the CDR3 is TGTGCCAGCAGTGTTGAGGACAGACTATACAATGAGCAGTTCTTC. The variable domain in full, completed from reference TRBV2 and TRBJ2-1, reads EPEVTQTPSHQVTQMGQEVILRCVPISNHLYFYWYRQILGQKVEFLVSFYNNEISEKSEIFDDQFSVERPDGSNFTLKIRSTKLEDSAMYFCASSVEDRLYNEQFFGPGTRLTVL.

The V call is TRBV5-8, the J call TRBJ2-2, with a possible D match to TRBD2 (5 bases). The CDR3 length is 16 residues. V lost 1 base, J lost 5 bases, and 15 bases lay in between. Germline V gene sequence: CDR1 SGHTS, CDR2 YDEGEE. CDR3 in amino acids: CASSLNGLRGTGELFF. The CDR3 region has the DNA TGTGCCAGCAGCTTGAACGGTCTCCGAGGGACCGGGGAGCTGTTTTTT.

This chain connects TRBV5-8 to TRBJ1-1, with 7 bases fitting TRBD1. V was pared by 3 bases and J by 2 bases, with 7 bases of the junction left unmatched. This CDR3 region has 15 residues. The germline V gene has CDR1 SGHTS and CDR2 YDEGEE. The CDR3 sequence: CASSWGTDENTEAFF. DNA of the CDR3: TGTGCCAGCAGCTGGGGGACAGACGAAAACACTGAAGCTTTCTTT. The variable domain in full, completed from reference TRBV5-8 and TRBJ1-1, reads EAGVTQSPTHLIKTRGQQATLRCSPISGHTSVYWYQQALGLGLQFLLWYDEGEERNRGNFPPRFSGRQFPNYSSELNVNALELEDSALYLCASSWGTDENTEAFFGQGTRLTVV.

V and J are TRBV5-1 and TRBJ2-3, with D possibly TRBD2 on 6 matching bases. Germline CDR1 and CDR2: SGHRS and YFSETQ. V lost 0 bases and J 5 bases, leaving 10 bases between the germline ends. CDR3 length equals 14 residues. The CDR3 is CASSLGTSQDTQYF. The CDR3 DNA sequence: TGCGCCAGCAGCTTGGGCACTAGCCAAGATACGCAGTATTTT.

The rearrangement uses TRBV19 and TRBJ2-2, with a tentative D call TRBD2 (6 bases). The CDR3 runs to 14 residues. Germline CDR1 LNHDA, CDR2 SQIVND (reference sequence). The ends were cut back, 7 bases at V and 5 bases at J, with 14 bases in the middle. CDR3 amino acids: CASTLTGVTGELFF. The CDR3 coding sequence is TGTGCCAGTACATTAACGGGGGTAACCGGGGAGCTGTTTTTT.

The chain combines TRBV27 with TRBJ1-4, with unresolved D. Trimming left V 6 bases short and J 8 bases short, with 16 bases between. This CDR3 is built from 14 residues. Germline-derived CDR1 and CDR2 are MNHEY and SMNVEV (reference sequence). The CDR3 protein is CASRTLVPDEKLFF. CDR3 DNA: TGTGCCAGCAGGACCCTTGTGCCGGACGAAAAACTGTTTTTT.

This clone appeared a single time. The chain uses TRBV5-5 and TRBJ2-3, with 7 bases fitting TRBD2. CDR1 and CDR2 (germline): SGHKS, YYEKEE (reference sequence). With V trimmed by 4 bases and J by 6 bases, 8 bases remained unmatched. The CDR3 runs to 14 residues. The CDR3: CASSAGASWDTQYF. CDR3 nucleotide sequence: TGTGCCAGCAGCGCGGGAGCCAGTTGGGATACGCAGTATTTT. The variable domain in full, completed from reference TRBV5-5 and TRBJ2-3, reads DAGVTQSPTHLIKTRGQQVTLRCSPISGHKSVSWYQQVLGQGPQFIFQYYEKEERGRGNFPDRFSARQFPNYSSELNVNALLLGDSALYLCASSAGASWDTQYFGPGTRLTVL.

The chain is built from TRBV9 and TRBJ1-3, with D hard to call. The length of the CDR3 is 16 residues. The V gene lost 3 bases and the J gene lost 0 bases, with 13 bases spanning the gap. Germline V lookup: CDR1 SGDLS, CDR2 YYNGEE. As DNA, the CDR3 is TGTGCCAGCAGCGCCAAGGAGAGTGGCTCTGGAAACACCATATATTTT. This translates into CASSAKESGSGNTIYF.

This clone was detected only once. The chain recombines TRBV11-2 with TRBJ2-1, with 11 nucleotides matching TRBD2. Germline V lookup: CDR1 SGHAT, CDR2 FQNNGV. The junction had 3 bases not matched to a gene; V was cut back by 0 bases and J by 8 bases. The CDR3 spans 15 residues. The CDR3 DNA is TGTGCCAGCAGCTTAGAGGCTAGCGGGAGGCATGAGCAGTTCTTC. It codes for CASSLEASGRHEQFF.

The chain carries TRBV6-5 and TRBJ1-6, with D possibly matching TRBD1 (6 bases). Per the germline V gene, CDR1 is MNHEY and CDR2 is SVGAGI. Trimming stripped 7 bases from V and 7 bases from J, with 17 bases between. The CDR3 runs 15 residues. The CDR3 protein is CASTPDRFWNSPLHF. CDR3 in DNA: TGTGCCAGCACACCAGACAGGTTTTGGAATTCACCCCTCCACTTT.

In nucleotides, the CDR3 is TGTGCCAGCAGCTTCGCCTCCGGGGGCGCTAACTATGGCTACACCTTC. Residues: CASSFASGGANYGYTF. This chain joins TRBV7-2 and TRBJ1-2, with a possible D match to TRBD1 (6 bases). Trimming took 3 bases from V and 0 from J, leaving 14 bases between them. This CDR3 comprises 16 residues. Per the germline V gene, CDR1 is SGHTA and CDR2 is FQGNSA.

In DNA, the CDR3 is TGTGCCAGCACCCGGGTGGGAGCAAGAAACACCGGGGAGCTGTTTTTT. It codes for CASTRVGARNTGELFF. The V gene is TRBV5-5, the J gene TRBJ2-2, with a tentative D call TRBD2 (5 bases). CDR3 length: 16 residues. Germline V gene data show CDR1 as SGHKS and CDR2 as YYEKEE (reference sequence). The germline V and J ends were trimmed by 6 bases and 2 bases, with 17 bases remaining between them. The entire variable domain, with the rest obtained from reference TRBV5-5 and TRBJ2-2, is as follows: DAGVTQSPTHLIKTRGQQVTLRCSPISGHKSVSWYQQVLGQGPQFIFQYYEKEERGRGNFPDRFSARQFPNYSSELNVNALLLGDSALYLCASTRVGARNTGELFFGEGSRLTVL.

The chain recombines TRBV5-4 with TRBJ2-6; TRBD2 aligns across 13 bases. Germline CDR1 and CDR2: SGHNT and YYREEE (reference sequence). The CDR3 is made up of 18 amino acids. After removal of 4 bases from V and 0 bases from J, the junction contained 4 bases not matched to a gene. CDR3 region: CASSLGLAGASGANVLTF. As DNA, the CDR3 is TGTGCCAGCAGCCTCGGACTAGCGGGGGCCTCTGGGGCCAACGTCCTGACTTTC.

The V and J genes are TRBV5-5 and TRBJ1-2; unclear D gene. Germline CDR1 is SGHKS and CDR2 is YYEKEE (reference sequence). The V end was cut by 0 bases, the J end by 4 bases, with 10 bases between. The CDR3 length is 14 residues. The CDR3 spells CASSLETESYGYTF. CDR3 nucleotides: TGTGCCAGCAGCTTGGAAACAGAAAGCTATGGCTACACCTTC.

The chain employs TRBV5-1 and TRBJ2-1; TRBD2 matches at 7 bases. The CDR3 loop spans 15 amino acids. Looked up from germline, CDR1 is SGHRS and CDR2 is YFSETQ. The V segment lost 0 bases and the J segment 7 bases; nucleotides outside the gene matches: 7. CDR3 region: CASSLVPGRANEQFF. The CDR3 DNA reads as TGCGCCAGCAGCTTGGTCCCAGGGAGGGCTAATGAGCAGTTCTTC.

The chain links TRBV5-1 to TRBJ2-1, with 9 positions matching TRBD1. CDR3 length equals 16 residues. Unmatched junction bases numbered 9, after V lost 0 bases and J lost 8 bases. CDR1 SGHRS and CDR2 YFSETQ come from the germline V gene. CDR3 DNA: TGCGCCAGCAGCTTGGGGGGGACAGGGATAGTAGATGAGCAGTTCTTC. This encodes CASSLGGTGIVDEQFF.